This T cell receptor beta chain originates from a study of blood T cell repertoires in COVID-19. Across the whole study: The samples span acute and convalescent COVID-19 from the United States, Italy and Spain.

Using immunoSEQ multiplex PCR, the repertoire was profiled, and TCRdb retains in-frame clones only, with some absent. Seen here are about 64,000 clones, roughly 77% observed once, and the top ten hold more than 12%. Germline lookup yields CDR1 SGHTA and CDR2 FQGNSA. Trimming cost V 1 base and J 9 bases, with 13 bases left between them. The CDR3 extends over 13 amino acids. The chain has TRBV7-2 and TRBJ2-7, with a weak D call TRBD2 (6 bases). The TCR comes from a man aged 80 or over with acute or convalescent COVID-19. The sequenced material came from peripheral blood. The CDR3 DNA sequence: TGTGCCAGCAGCTTAGTCCGGAGGGATCGGCAGTACTTC. It translates to CASSLVRRDRQYF. Looking up the rest from reference TRBV7-2 and TRBJ2-7 gives the full variable domain: GAGVSQSPSNKVTEKGKDVELRCDPISGHTALYWYRQSLGQGLEFLIYFQGNSAPDKSGLPSDRFSAERTGGSVSTLTIQRTQQEDSAVYLCASSLVRRDRQYFGPGTRLTVT.